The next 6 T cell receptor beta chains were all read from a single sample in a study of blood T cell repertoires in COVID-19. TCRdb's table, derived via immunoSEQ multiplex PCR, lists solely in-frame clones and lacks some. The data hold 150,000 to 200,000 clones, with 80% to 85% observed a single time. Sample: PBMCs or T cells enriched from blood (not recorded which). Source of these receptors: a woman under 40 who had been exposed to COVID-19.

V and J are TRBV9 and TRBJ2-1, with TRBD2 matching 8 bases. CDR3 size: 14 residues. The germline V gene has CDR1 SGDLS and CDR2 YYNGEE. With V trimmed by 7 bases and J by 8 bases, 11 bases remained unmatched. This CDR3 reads CASCRSGGVDEQFF. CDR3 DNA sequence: TGTGCCAGCTGTCGGAGCGGGGGAGTCGATGAGCAGTTCTTC.

CDR3 region: CASSLAAQPYEQYF. The CDR3 coding sequence is TGTGCCAGCTCACTAGCCGCTCAACCCTACGAGCAGTACTTC. The chain has TRBV18 and TRBJ2-7; D not certain. The V gene's germline CDR1 is KGHSH and CDR2 LQKENI. CDR3 size: 14 residues. Trimming cost V 4 bases and J 2 bases, with 12 bases left between them.

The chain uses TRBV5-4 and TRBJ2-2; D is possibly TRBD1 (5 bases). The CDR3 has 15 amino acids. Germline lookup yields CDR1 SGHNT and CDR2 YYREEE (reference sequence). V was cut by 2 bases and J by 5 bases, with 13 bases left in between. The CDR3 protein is CASSFGRGSTGELFF. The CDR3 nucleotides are TGTGCCAGCAGCTTCGGAAGGGGCAGTACCGGGGAGCTGTTTTTT. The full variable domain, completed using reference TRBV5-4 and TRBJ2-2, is ETGVTQSPTHLIKTRGQQVTLRCSSQSGHNTVSWYQQALGQGPQFIFQYYREEENGRGNFPPRFSGLQFPNYSSELNVNALELDDSALYLCASSFGRGSTGELFFGEGSRLTVL.

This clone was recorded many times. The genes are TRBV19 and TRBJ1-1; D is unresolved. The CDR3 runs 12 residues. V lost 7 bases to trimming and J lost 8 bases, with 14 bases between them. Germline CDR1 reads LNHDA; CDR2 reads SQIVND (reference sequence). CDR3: CASISGHWEAFF. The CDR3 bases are TGTGCCAGTATCAGCGGGCACTGGGAAGCTTTCTTT.

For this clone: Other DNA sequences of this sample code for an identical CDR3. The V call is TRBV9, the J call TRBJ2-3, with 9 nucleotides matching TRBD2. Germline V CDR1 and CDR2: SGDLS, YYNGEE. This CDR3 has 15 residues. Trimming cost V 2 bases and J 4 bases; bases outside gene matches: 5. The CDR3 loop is CASSVGGGAADTQYF. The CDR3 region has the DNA TGTGCCAGCAGCGTTGGCGGGGGGGCCGCAGATACGCAGTATTTT.

CDR3 sequence: CASSQSMGQQETQYF. The CDR3 DNA reads TGCGCCAGCAGTCAATCTATGGGACAGCAAGAGACCCAGTACTTC. The chain has TRBV23-1 and TRBJ2-5, with 7 positions matching TRBD1. TRBV23-1 is known as an ORF, though its function is uncertain. This CDR3 contains 15 residues. Trimming cost V 0 bases and J 2 bases; bases outside gene matches: 3.